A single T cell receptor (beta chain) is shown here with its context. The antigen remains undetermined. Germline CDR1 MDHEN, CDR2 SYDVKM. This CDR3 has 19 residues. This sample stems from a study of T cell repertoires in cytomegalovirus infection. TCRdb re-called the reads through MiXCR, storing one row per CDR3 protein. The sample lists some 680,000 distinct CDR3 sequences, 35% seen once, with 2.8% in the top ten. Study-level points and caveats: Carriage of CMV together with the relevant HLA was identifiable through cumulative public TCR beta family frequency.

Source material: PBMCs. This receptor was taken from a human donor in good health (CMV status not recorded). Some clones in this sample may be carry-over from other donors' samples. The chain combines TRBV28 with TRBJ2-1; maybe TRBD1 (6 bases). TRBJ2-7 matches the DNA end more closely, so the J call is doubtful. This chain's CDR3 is CASSIGQYRFTLHYNEQYF. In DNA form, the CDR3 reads TGTGCCAGCAGTATAGGACAGTATAGATTCACCTTACACTACAATGAGCAGTACTTC.